The 5 T cell receptor beta chains below come from one sample, sequenced in a study of identifying expanded T cells in peripheral blood. Repertoires were generated with immunoSEQ multiplex PCR, while TCRdb's copy carries only in-frame clones and drops some. Here the sample spans about 110,000 clones, about 88% being singletons. The sequenced sample consisted of blood. The receptor source for this set is a person aged 18 to 70 in good health.

This chain connects TRBV19 to TRBJ1-2, with D perhaps matching TRBD1 (6 bases). The CDR3 is made up of 13 amino acids. Trimming took off 11 bases at V and 4 bases at J, with 17 bases between the two ends. Germline lookup yields CDR1 LNHDA and CDR2 SQIVND (reference sequence). The CDR3 here is CAVGLLGGYGYTF. CDR3 bases: TGTGCCGTGGGCCTCCTAGGGGGCTATGGCTACACCTTC.

In this sample, this clone turned up a few times. This chain connects TRBV2 to TRBJ1-5; D ambiguous. Deletions cut 6 bases from V and 0 bases from J, with 12 bases between. The CDR3 contains 15 residues. Germline V gene sequence: CDR1 SNHLY, CDR2 FYNNEI. The DNA for the CDR3 is TGTGCCAGCAGCCAAGATGGAAATAGCAATCAGCCCCAGCATTTT. Protein: CASSQDGNSNQPQHF.

The chain has TRBV19 and TRBJ1-1; D unclear. V lost 5 bases, J lost 0 bases, and 13 bases lay in between. CDR1 and CDR2 from the germline V gene are LNHDA and SQIVND (reference sequence). This CDR3 comprises 15 residues. In DNA form, the CDR3 reads TGTGCCAGTAGTTCCTCGGGAGTGGTGAACACTGAAGCTTTCTTT. Its protein product is CASSSSGVVNTEAFF.

The chain combines TRBV5-1 with TRBJ2-2; 11 bases map to TRBD2. The V gene's germline CDR1 is SGHRS and CDR2 YFSETQ. The V segment lost 4 bases and the J segment 1 base; nucleotides outside the gene matches: 3. The CDR3 has 16 amino acids. The CDR3 nucleotides read TGCGCCAGCAGCCTGGGACTAGCGGAGAACACCGGGGAGCTGTTTTTT. It yields the protein CASSLGLAENTGELFF.

This rearrangement joins TRBV27 to TRBJ2-7; 9 bases line up with TRBD2. The CDR3 sequence is 14 residues long. Unmatched junction bases numbered 9, after V lost 5 bases and J lost 7 bases. CDR1 is MNHEY, CDR2 SMNVEV, per germline (reference sequence). The CDR3 DNA follows: TGTGCCAGCAGTACTAGCGGGTGGGCCCGGGAGCAGTACTTC. Translating gives CASSTSGWAREQYF.